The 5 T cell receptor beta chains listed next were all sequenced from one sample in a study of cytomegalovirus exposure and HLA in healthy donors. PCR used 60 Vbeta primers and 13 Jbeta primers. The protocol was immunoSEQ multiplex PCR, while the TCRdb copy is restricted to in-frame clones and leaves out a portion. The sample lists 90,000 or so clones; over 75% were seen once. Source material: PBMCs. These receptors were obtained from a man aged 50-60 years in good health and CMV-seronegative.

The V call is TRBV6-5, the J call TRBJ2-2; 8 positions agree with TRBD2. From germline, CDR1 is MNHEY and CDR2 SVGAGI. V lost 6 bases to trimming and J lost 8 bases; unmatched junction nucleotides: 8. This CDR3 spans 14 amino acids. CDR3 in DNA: TGTGCCAGCAGCCAGCGGGAGAGGTCGGGGGAGCTGTTTTTT. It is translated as CASSQRERSGELFF.

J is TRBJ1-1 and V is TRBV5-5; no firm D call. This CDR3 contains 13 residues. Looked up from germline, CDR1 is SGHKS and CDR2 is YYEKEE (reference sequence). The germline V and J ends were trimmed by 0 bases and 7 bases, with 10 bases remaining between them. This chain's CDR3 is CASSLADRLEAFF. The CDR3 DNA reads TGTGCCAGCAGCTTGGCCGATCGACTTGAAGCTTTCTTT. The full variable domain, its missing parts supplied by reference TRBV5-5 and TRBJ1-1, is DAGVTQSPTHLIKTRGQQVTLRCSPISGHKSVSWYQQVLGQGPQFIFQYYEKEERGRGNFPDRFSARQFPNYSSELNVNALLLGDSALYLCASSLADRLEAFFGQGTRLTVV.

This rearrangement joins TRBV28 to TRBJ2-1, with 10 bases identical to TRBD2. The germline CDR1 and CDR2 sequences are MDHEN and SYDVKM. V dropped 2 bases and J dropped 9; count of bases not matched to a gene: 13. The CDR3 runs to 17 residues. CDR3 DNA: TGTGCCAGCAGTTTAGGGACTAGCGCTATCCCGGGGGGTGAGCAGTTCTTC. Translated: CASSLGTSAIPGGEQFF.

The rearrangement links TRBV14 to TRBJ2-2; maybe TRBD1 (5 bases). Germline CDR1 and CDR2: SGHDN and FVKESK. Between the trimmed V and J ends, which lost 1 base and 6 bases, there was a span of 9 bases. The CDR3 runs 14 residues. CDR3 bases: TGTGCCAGCAGCCAAGCTCAGGGTTCCGGGGAGCTGTTTTTT. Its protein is CASSQAQGSGELFF. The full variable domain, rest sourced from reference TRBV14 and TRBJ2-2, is EAGVTQFPSHSVIEKGQTVTLRCDPISGHDNLYWYRRVMGKEIKFLLHFVKESKQDESGMPNNRFLAERTGGTYSTLKVQPAELEDSGVYFCASSQAQGSGELFFGEGSRLTVL.

The CDR3 bases are TGTGCCAGCAGTGGTTCGGGTGCCAGCACAGATACGCAGTATTTT. It yields the protein CASSGSGASTDTQYF. V gene TRBV2 combines with J gene TRBJ2-3; no firm D call. The CDR3 contains 15 residues. The V end was cut by 4 bases, the J end by 0 bases, with 11 bases between. In germline, CDR1 is SNHLY, CDR2 FYNNEI.